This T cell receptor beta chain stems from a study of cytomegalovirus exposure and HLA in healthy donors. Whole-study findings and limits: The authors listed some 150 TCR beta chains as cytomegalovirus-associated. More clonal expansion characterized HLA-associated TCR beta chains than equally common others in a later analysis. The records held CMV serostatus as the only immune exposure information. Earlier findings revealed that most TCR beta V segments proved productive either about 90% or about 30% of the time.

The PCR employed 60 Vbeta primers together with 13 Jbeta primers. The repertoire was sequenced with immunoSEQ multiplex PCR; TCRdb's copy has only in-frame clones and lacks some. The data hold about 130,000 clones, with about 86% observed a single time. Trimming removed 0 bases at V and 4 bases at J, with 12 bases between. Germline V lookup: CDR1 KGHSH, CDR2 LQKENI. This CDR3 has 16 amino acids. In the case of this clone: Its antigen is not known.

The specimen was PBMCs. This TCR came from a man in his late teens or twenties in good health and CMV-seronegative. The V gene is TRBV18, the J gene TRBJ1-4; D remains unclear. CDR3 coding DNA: TGTGCCAGCTCACCACCGGGCAGCCAGTTTAATGAAAAACTGTTTTTT. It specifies CASSPPGSQFNEKLFF.